The present T cell receptor (beta chain) was sequenced within a study of post-analysis software for immune sequencing data. Study-wide context: As for disease course, relapsing-remitting, secondary progressive and progressive-relapsing multiple sclerosis were all included.

cDNA libraries of TCR beta carried unique molecular identifiers. Input amounts of 1 to 10 million T cells were used. These gave 500,000 or so cDNA molecules, so each molecule approximated one T cell. Using its own MiXCR run on the PCR reads, TCRdb lists one record per CDR3 protein. The sample yields over 700,000 distinct CDR3 sequences, 25% to 30% seen once. Whole-study findings and limits: Patients showed TRBV5-6, TRBV5-1 and TRBV20-1 among four to six TRBV segments more frequent than in controls. Compared against controls, patients with multiple sclerosis displayed significantly lower normalized Chao1 diversity.

To note about this clonotype: Antigen specificity is unknown.

V lost 3 bases and J lost 0, with 7 bases in between. The CDR3 runs 14 residues. The chain is built from TRBV12-3 or TRBV12-4 and TRBJ2-3; D unresolved. Specimen: blood. This TCR derives from a girl aged 10 to 17 with multiple sclerosis. The CDR3 region is CASSFLPSTDTQYF. CDR3 sequence (DNA): TGTGCCAGCAGTTTTCTCCCGAGCACAGATACGCAGTATTTT.